This T cell receptor (beta chain) was observed in a study of beta chain features in type 1 diabetes. The CDR3 consists of 17 residues. The V segment lost 5 bases and the J segment 2 bases; nucleotides outside the gene matches: 9. Germline V gives CDR1 SNHLY, CDR2 FYNNEI. The entirety of the isolated RNA underwent reverse transcription, so expressed TCRB transcripts were sequenced. TCRdb's copy holds only in-frame clones and misses some; the assay was immunoSEQ multiplex PCR. Counted here are around 500,000 clones, around 28% occurring once; the ten biggest clones make up almost 0.065%. CD4+ naive, central memory, regulatory and stem cell-like memory subsets were isolated by sorting on CD45RO/CCR7/CD25/CD127/CD95/CD27.

The V gene is TRBV2, the J gene TRBJ2-3, with 11 bases identical to TRBD2. The source of this sequence is a man younger than 30 in good health. The sample consisted of naive CD4+ T cells from blood. The CDR3 loop is CASSTTRLAGLTDTQYF. The CDR3 nucleotides read TGTGCCAGCAGTACCACTAGACTAGCGGGGCTCACAGATACGCAGTATTTT.